This T cell receptor beta chain was observed in a study of Ad26.COV2.S vaccination and SARS-CoV-2 variants. Documented treatment: roughly 20 received Ad26.COV2.S at low or high dose, single or two shots; several received placebo; per-sample allocation not given. Material that was analyzed had been drawn on day 63 after the first vaccine or placebo injection. Assay used: immunoSEQ multiplex PCR; TCRdb lists only in-frame clones, some missing. Of roughly 350,000 clones in the sample, around 90% were seen once. The clonotype originates from a person aged 18-65 years who received the Ad26.COV2.S COVID-19 vaccine or a placebo. The source material was peripheral blood, sampled in a trial of Ad26.COV2.S vaccine versus placebo.

CDR3 coding DNA: TGCGCCAGCAGCCAGGGGGGACTAGGCCGCTGGGAGCAGTTCTTC. Protein sequence: CASSQGGLGRWEQFF. The gene calls are TRBV4-3 and TRBJ2-1; 8 positions match TRBD2. V was pared by 3 bases and J by 10 bases, with 11 bases of the junction left unmatched. The CDR3 totals 15 residues. Per germline, CDR1 LGHNA and CDR2 YSLEER.